A selection of T cell receptor beta chains follows, all from one sample in a study of blood T cells in healthy people across ages. TCRdb ran MiXCR on the 5' RACE reads and lists one entry per CDR3 protein. This table holds around 970,000 distinct CDR3 sequences, around 54% found once. The sample taken for sequencing was blood. All receptors derive from a woman aged 55-70 years in good health. CDR3s include the opening cysteine and the closing phenylalanine or tryptophan. The D gene is left open where the match is weak. Part of the rows lack a size; the others show once, few, many or a class for expanded clones.

TRBD2,.,TRBV20-1,TRBJ2-1,CSAVLATNNEQFF,TGCAGTGCTGTACTAGCGACTAACAATGAGCAGTTCTTC
.,.,TRBV11-2,TRBJ2-5,CASSLDPPRVGKGGRETQYF,TGTGCCAGCAGCTTAGATCCCCCCCGCGTCGGAAAGGGGGGTCGGGAGACCCAGTACTTC
TRBD2,.,TRBV28,TRBJ2-3,CASSQTFPGLAGTDTQYF,TGTGCCAGCAGTCAAACTTTCCCGGGACTAGCGGGCACAGATACGCAGTATTTT
.,.,TRBV5-1,TRBJ2-5,CASSFSGPQETQYF,TGCGCCAGCAGCTTTTCGGGACCCCAAGAGACCCAGTACTTC
TRBD2,.,TRBV3-1,TRBJ2-1,CASSQAGGRFNEQFF,TGTGCCAGCAGCCAAGCTGGCGGGAGATTCAATGAGCAGTTCTTC
.,many,TRBV5-1,TRBJ2-7,CASSLDSEFSYEQYF,TGCGCCAGCAGCTTGGACTCGGAATTCTCCTACGAGCAGTACTTC
.,few,TRBV10-3,TRBJ2-5,CAISDLNSETQYF,TGTGCCATCAGTGACCTTAATTCAGAGACCCAGTACTTC
TRBD1,.,TRBV10-3,TRBJ2-7,CATLRGQGENEQYF,TGTGCCACCCTGCGGGGACAGGGGGAGAACGAGCAGTACTTC
TRBD1,once,TRBV7-9,TRBJ2-2,CASSSGTGVNTGELFF,TGTGCCAGCAGCTCGGGGACAGGTGTGAACACCGGGGAGCTGTTTTTT
TRBD1,few,TRBV4-2,TRBJ2-7,CASSQDLTGAFYEQYF,TGTGCCAGCAGCCAAGATCTAACAGGGGCTTTCTACGAGCAGTACTTC
.,.,TRBV13,TRBJ2-1,CASRGRRNYNEQFF,TGTGCCAGCCGGGGACGCAGGAACTACAATGAGCAGTTCTTC
TRBD1,.,TRBV3-1,TRBJ1-2,CASSQEGTGDSDGYTF,TGTGCCAGCAGCCAAGAAGGGACAGGGGATTCGGATGGCTACACCTTC
.,few,TRBV3-1,TRBJ1-4,CASSQDPGRNEKLFF,TGTGCCAGCAGCCAAGATCCTGGGCGTAATGAAAAACTGTTTTTT
.,many,TRBV29-1,TRBJ2-7,CSVGRALSYEQYF,TGCAGCGTTGGCAGGGCCCTCTCCTACGAGCAGTACTTC
.,few,TRBV6-5,TRBJ2-5,CASSYFSGQETQYF,TGTGCCAGCAGTTATTTCTCGGGACAAGAGACCCAGTACTTC
.,.,TRBV4-1,TRBJ2-5,CASSQEIVETQYF,TGCGCCAGCAGCCAAGAGATTGTGGAGACCCAGTACTTC
TRBD1,.,TRBV29-1,TRBJ2-7,CSVRRTGGRYEQYF,TGCAGCGTGAGACGAACAGGGGGTCGGTACGAGCAGTACTTC
TRBD2,.,TRBV7-9,TRBJ2-1,CASSFVNGREFRDEQFF,TGTGCCAGCAGCTTCGTCAACGGGCGGGAGTTTCGGGATGAGCAGTTCTTC
TRBD2,.,TRBV7-9,TRBJ2-5,CASSLSVAGIQETQYF,TGTGCCAGCAGCTTATCGGTAGCGGGAATCCAAGAGACCCAGTACTTC
.,few,TRBV7-2,TRBJ2-3,CASSHLDLTDTQYF,TGTGCCAGCTCCCACCTAGACCTCACAGATACGCAGTATTTT
.,.,TRBV20-1,TRBJ2-5,CSARDLLLPAETQYF,TGCAGTGCTAGAGATCTCTTACTGCCTGCGGAGACCCAGTACTTC
.,once,TRBV20-1,TRBJ1-2,CSATQGMDYGYTF,TGCAGTGCGACACAGGGTATGGACTATGGCTACACCTTC
.,.,TRBV12-3/TRBV12-4,TRBJ1-6,CASSLGSDSPLHF,TGTGCCAGCAGTTTGGGCTCGGATTCACCCCTCCACTTT
TRBD2,.,TRBV7-9,TRBJ2-5,CASSSRAGGIQETQYF,TGTGCCAGCAGCTCAAGAGCGGGAGGCATACAAGAGACCCAGTACTTC
.,.,TRBV11-2,TRBJ2-5,CASSLDHALDPLRNEQYF,TGTGCCAGCAGCTTAGATCATGCCTTAGACCCCCTCAGGAATGAGCAGTACTTC
TRBD2,few,TRBV11-2,TRBJ2-3,CASSSGTSYVAQYF,TGTGCCAGCAGCTCGGGGACTAGCTATGTGGCGCAGTATTTT
TRBD2,.,TRBV27,TRBJ2-7,CASSCPGGRACVDNEQYF,TGTGCCAGCAGTTGCCCTGGCGGGAGGGCCTGTGTCGACAATGAGCAGTACTTC
TRBD2,.,TRBV27,TRBJ2-7,CASSLAPGTSGWKGSSYEQYF,TGTGCCAGCAGTTTAGCGCCGGGGACTAGCGGGTGGAAGGGGAGCTCCTACGAGCAGTACTTC
.,.,TRBV20-1,TRBJ1-4,CSAPGQTPTNEKLFF,TGCAGTGCTCCCGGACAGACACCAACTAATGAAAAACTGTTTTTT
.,.,TRBV2,TRBJ2-7,CASSEMDPPGLEQYF,TGTGCCAGCAGTGAGATGGACCCACCCGGGTTGGAGCAGTACTTC
TRBD1,few,TRBV29-1,TRBJ2-7,CSVSLGQAPYEQYF,TGCAGCGTTAGCCTGGGACAGGCTCCCTACGAGCAGTACTTC
.,few,TRBV20-1,TRBJ1-5,CSANYRDQPQHF,TGCAGTGCTAACTACCGAGATCAGCCCCAGCATTTT
TRBD1,.,TRBV10-3,TRBJ2-5,CAISDSGQGAETQYF,TGTGCCATCAGTGATTCGGGACAGGGGGCAGAGACCCAGTACTTC
TRBD2,.,TRBV11-2,TRBJ2-3,CASSTSGTSTDTQYF,TGTGCCAGCAGCACAAGCGGGACTAGCACAGATACGCAGTATTTT
.,.,TRBV20-1,TRBJ2-1,CSARVRYSGRLSYNEQFF,TGCAGTGCTAGAGTACGGTATAGTGGGAGATTGTCCTACAATGAGCAGTTCTTC
.,.,TRBV9,TRBJ2-1,CASSSGGGLGRNEQFF,TGTGCCAGCAGCTCAGGGGGGGGACTAGGTAGGAATGAGCAGTTCTTC
.,.,TRBV29-1,TRBJ1-1,CSVRDLNTEAFF,TGCAGCGTTCGAGATCTTAACACTGAAGCTTTCTTT
.,.,TRBV12-3/TRBV12-4,TRBJ2-5,CASSFEVHETQYF,TGTGCCAGCAGTTTCGAAGTGCATGAGACCCAGTACTTC
.,.,TRBV11-2,TRBJ2-6,CASSLFPGSGGPGANVLTF,TGTGCCAGCAGCTTATTCCCCGGGTCCGGGGGTCCTGGGGCCAACGTCCTGACTTTC
.,.,TRBV29-1,TRBJ2-1,CSGGIAYNEQFF,TGCAGCGGTGGGATCGCCTACAATGAGCAGTTCTTC
.,.,TRBV2,TRBJ2-2,CATGNSNTGELFF,TGTGCCACTGGGAATTCAAACACCGGGGAGCTGTTTTTT
TRBD2,.,TRBV18,TRBJ2-2,CASSTTSGATGELFF,TGTGCCAGCTCAACGACTAGCGGGGCCACCGGGGAGCTGTTTTTT
.,.,TRBV20-1,TRBJ1-2,CSARGGSPRYGYTF,TGCAGTGCTAGGGGGGGCTCGCCTCGCTATGGCTACACCTTC
.,.,TRBV7-9,TRBJ2-7,CASSFKSEQYF,TGTGCCAGCAGCTTTAAGAGCGAGCAGTACTTC